A selection of T cell receptor beta chains follows, all from one sample in a study of tumor-infiltrating lymphocytes in localized non-small cell lung cancer. This table comes from immunoSEQ multiplex PCR, and its TCRdb copy is limited to in-frame clones, with some not included. The sample has approximately 15,000 clones; around 84% are singletons. Sequences were obtained from uninvolved lung tissue not adjacent to the tumor. These receptor sequences come from a human donor with non-small cell lung cancer. CDR3s include the opening cysteine and the closing phenylalanine or tryptophan. The D gene is left open where the match is weak. Part of the rows lack a size; the others show once, few, many or a class for expanded clones.

V gene,clone size,D gene,J gene,CDR3 DNA,CDR3 protein
TRBV29-1,NA,NA,TRBJ2-7,TGCAGCGTTGAAAAGGATACCTACGAGCAGTACTTC,CSVEKDTYEQYF
TRBV28,NA,NA,TRBJ1-5,TGTGCCAGCAGTTTACCAGACGGGAGTGGACCCCAGCATTTT,CASSLPDGSGPQHF
TRBV6-5,NA,TRBD2,TRBJ2-7,TGTGCCAGCAGGCGGGGGGGCTTCTCCTACGAGCAGTACTTC,CASRRGGFSYEQYF
TRBV30,NA,NA,TRBJ1-5,TGTGCCTCAGAGACAAATAATCAGCCCCAGCATTTT,CASETNNQPQHF
TRBV28,NA,NA,TRBJ2-7,TGTGCCAGCAGTTTGGTCGGCGGGACAAGATACGAGCAGTACTTC,CASSLVGGTRYEQYF
TRBV14,once,NA,TRBJ2-1,TGTGCCAGCAGCCAAGATCTACCCGAATACAATGAGCAGTTCTTC,CASSQDLPEYNEQFF
TRBV14,NA,NA,TRBJ2-3,TGTGCCAGCAGCCTTAATAGAGGACTACGCACAGATACGCAGTATTTT,CASSLNRGLRTDTQYF
TRBV7-9,once,TRBD2,TRBJ2-1,TGTGCCAGCAGCCCGGGACTAGCGGGAAGATCCAATGAGCAGTTCTTC,CASSPGLAGRSNEQFF
TRBV9,few,NA,TRBJ2-1,TGTGCCAGCAGCGACGGCTACAATGAGCAGTTCTTC,CASSDGYNEQFF
TRBV7-9,NA,TRBD1,TRBJ2-7,TGTGCCAGCAGCTTTCCCGGGACAGGGGGATTCGAGCAGTACTTC,CASSFPGTGGFEQYF
TRBV7-8,NA,NA,TRBJ2-1,TGTGCCAGCAGCTTAGGGGACTCACACAATGAGCAGTTCTTC,CASSLGDSHNEQFF
TRBV15,once,NA,TRBJ2-5,TGTGCCACCAGCAGAGCAGAGGAGACCCAGTACTTC,CATSRAEETQYF
TRBV19,few,NA,TRBJ1-1,TGTGCCAGTAGTTCACGACAGGTTTATGACACTGAAGCTTTCTTT,CASSSRQVYDTEAFF
TRBV5-1,NA,TRBD1,TRBJ2-3,TGCGCCAGCAGCTTGGAAGGGGGCCCAGATACGCAGTATTTT,CASSLEGGPDTQYF
TRBV4-1,few,NA,TRBJ1-1,TGCGCCAGCAGCCAAGATAGGGGGGCGCGGACTGAAGCTTTCTTT,CASSQDRGARTEAFF
TRBV19,medium-sized,TRBD1,TRBJ2-7,TGTGCCAGTAGCCAGGGGGATAGCAGACTTTACGAGCAGTACTTC,CASSQGDSRLYEQYF
TRBV28,NA,NA,TRBJ2-7,TGTGCCACCGTAGGGGCGGGGTTAGCCTACGAGCAGTACTTC,CATVGAGLAYEQYF
TRBV6-1,NA,TRBD1,TRBJ1-1,TGTGCCAGCAGTGAAGAAACAGGGGACACTGAAGCTTTCTTT,CASSEETGDTEAFF
TRBV11-2,NA,NA,TRBJ2-5,TGTGCCAGCAGCGGGCCCTCATCAGAGACCCAGTACTTC,CASSGPSSETQYF
TRBV5-1,NA,NA,TRBJ2-5,TGCGCCAGCAGCCCCAGGGCTCTTGTGGAGACCCAGTACTTC,CASSPRALVETQYF
TRBV6-5,NA,NA,TRBJ2-1,TGTGCCAGCAGTAAAACGGGTCTAGACGAGGATGAGCAGTTCTTC,CASSKTGLDEDEQFF
TRBV6-5,once,NA,TRBJ1-5,TGTGCCAGCAGAAACACGGGGGCAGGGCAGCCCCAGCATTTT,CASRNTGAGQPQHF
TRBV27,NA,TRBD1,TRBJ1-3,TGTGCCAGCAGTTTTAAATCACAGGGGAACACCATATATTTT,CASSFKSQGNTIYF
TRBV5-1,NA,NA,TRBJ2-1,TGCGCCAGCAGACCCGACATCCGGTCCTACAATGAGCAGTTCTTC,CASRPDIRSYNEQFF
TRBV2,few,NA,TRBJ1-5,TGTGCCAGCAGTGTCGGGGGGGGCGCGAATCAGCCCCAGCATTTT,CASSVGGGANQPQHF
TRBV28,few,NA,TRBJ1-5,TGTGCCAGCAGTTTAGGTGCCGGACGGGCCTGGGGCAATCAGCCCCAGCATTTT,CASSLGAGRAWGNQPQHF
TRBV28,once,NA,TRBJ1-4,TGTGCCAGCAGCCTCCAGGGGACGTCGGAAAAACTGTTTTTT,CASSLQGTSEKLFF
TRBV6-6,once,TRBD2,TRBJ2-7,TGTGCCAGCAGTGGCGGGACTATCTACGAGCAGTACTTC,CASSGGTIYEQYF